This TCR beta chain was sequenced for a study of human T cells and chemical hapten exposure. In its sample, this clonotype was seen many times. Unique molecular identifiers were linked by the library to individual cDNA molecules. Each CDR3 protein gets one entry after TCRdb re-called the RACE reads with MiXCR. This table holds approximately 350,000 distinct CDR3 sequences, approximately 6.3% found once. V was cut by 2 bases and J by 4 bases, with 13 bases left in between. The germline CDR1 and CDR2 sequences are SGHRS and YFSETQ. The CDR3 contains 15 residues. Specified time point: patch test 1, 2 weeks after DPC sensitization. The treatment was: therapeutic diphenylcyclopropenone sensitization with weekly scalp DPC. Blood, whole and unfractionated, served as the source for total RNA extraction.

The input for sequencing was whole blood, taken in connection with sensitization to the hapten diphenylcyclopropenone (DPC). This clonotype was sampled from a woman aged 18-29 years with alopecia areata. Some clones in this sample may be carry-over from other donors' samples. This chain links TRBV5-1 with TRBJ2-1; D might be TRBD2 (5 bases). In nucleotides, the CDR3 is TGCGCCAGCAGCTTCCTTGGGAGTGGGTACAATGAGCAGTTCTTC. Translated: CASSFLGSGYNEQFF.